The 26 T cell receptor beta chains below were found in one sample sequenced in a study of early T cells in non-severe SARS-CoV-2 infection. TCRdb recomputed calls from the 5' RACE reads with MiXCR, one row per CDR3 protein. The data show 56,000 or so distinct CDR3 sequences, approximately 7.6% seen once. The sample was whole blood. These receptor sequences come from an adult who was a healthcare worker with PCR-confirmed SARS-CoV-2 infection or an uninfected control (not recorded which).

This clonotype was found many times. The chain has TRBV6-5 and TRBJ2-7; D is uncertain. Germline V gene lookup returns CDR1 MNHEY and CDR2 SVGAGI. Trimming pared 4 bases from V and 4 bases from J, leaving 20 bases between. The CDR3 is made up of 16 amino acids. The CDR3 DNA reads as TGTGCCAGCAGTTCCCGCGACCCTGCCTTTGTATACGAGCAGTACTTC. It specifies CASSSRDPAFVYEQYF.

The rearrangement links TRBV20-1 to TRBJ2-1, with TRBD1 matching 8 bases. The germline gives CDR1 DFQATT, CDR2 SNEGSKA (reference sequence). V lost 5 bases and J lost 4; bases outside the gene matches: 4. This CDR3 has 13 residues. DNA for the CDR3: TGCAGTGCTGGGGACAGGTTATACAATGAGCAGTTCTTC. This codes for CSAGDRLYNEQFF.

A few counts support this clonotype. The V gene is TRBV5-5, the J gene TRBJ1-2; D not certain. Trimming took 0 bases from V and 2 from J, leaving 5 bases between them. Germline loops: CDR1 SGHKS, CDR2 YYEKEE (reference sequence). The CDR3 sequence is 13 residues long. CDR3 nucleotides: TGTGCCAGCAGCTTGGGTGGAAACTATGGCTACACCTTC. Its protein product is CASSLGGNYGYTF.

The J gene is TRBJ2-3, the V gene TRBV3-1, with 9 positions matching TRBD2. V trimming: 2 bases; J trimming: 3 bases; junction bases outside the gene matches: 6. The CDR3 is 16 amino acids. Per germline, CDR1 LGHDT and CDR2 YNNKEL (reference sequence). CDR3 region: CASSQLRRGGTDTQYF. The CDR3 DNA is TGTGCCAGCAGCCAATTGCGGCGGGGGGGTACAGATACGCAGTATTTT.

In this sample, this clonotype turned up many times. The genes are TRBV5-1 and TRBJ2-3, with 13 positions matching TRBD2. Germline V CDR1 and CDR2: SGHRS, YFSETQ. This CDR3 spans 16 amino acids. Trimming removed 4 bases from V and 2 bases from J; junction bases left unmatched: 4. The CDR3 spells CASSRGLAGATDTQYF. CDR3 nucleotide sequence: TGCGCCAGCAGCCGTGGACTAGCGGGGGCCACAGATACGCAGTATTTT.

This clonotype appeared many times. The rearrangement uses TRBV12-3 or TRBV12-4 and TRBJ1-1; 9 bases match TRBD1. Trimming removed 5 bases from V and 1 base from J; junction bases left unmatched: 8. This CDR3 has 16 residues. CDR3 DNA: TGTGCCAGCAGTCGGGGAACAGGGGGCGCGAACACTGAAGCTTTCTTT. Amino acid sequence: CASSRGTGGANTEAFF.

There are many counts of this clonotype. The chain employs TRBV20-1 and TRBJ1-5; D not resolved. V was shortened by 1 base and J by 4 bases, with 8 bases between the two germline ends. The germline V gene has CDR1 DFQATT and CDR2 SNEGSKA (reference sequence). This CDR3 region has 13 residues. CDR3 region: CSARGDGNQPQHF. The CDR3 DNA reads as TGCAGTGCTAGAGGAGATGGGAATCAGCCCCAGCATTTT.

This clonotype came up a few times. The chain links TRBV10-3 to TRBJ1-2, with D hard to call. Germline V gene data show CDR1 as ENHRY and CDR2 as SYGVKD. Trimming cost V 3 bases and J 2 bases, with 7 bases left between them. This CDR3 region has 13 residues. The CDR3 reads CAISDGNNYGYTF. CDR3 DNA: TGTGCCATCAGTGATGGGAACAACTATGGCTACACCTTC.

The gene calls are TRBV3-1 and TRBJ2-3; 9 nucleotides agree with TRBD2. From germline, CDR1 is LGHDT and CDR2 YNNKEL (reference sequence). This CDR3 comprises 14 residues. J lost 4 bases, V lost 3 bases, and 2 bases had no gene match. The CDR3 region is CASSQRGGSDTQYF. The CDR3 DNA reads TGTGCCAGCAGCCAGCGGGGGGGATCAGATACGCAGTATTTT.

V gene TRBV20-1 combines with J gene TRBJ1-4, with a possible D match to TRBD1 (5 bases). V lost 0 bases and J 8 bases, leaving 13 bases between the germline ends. The CDR3 contains 14 residues. Germline V lookup: CDR1 DFQATT, CDR2 SNEGSKA (reference sequence). CDR3 DNA: TGCAGTGCTAGAGAGCGGGGGTTAGTCGAAAAACTGTTTTTT. Translation: CSARERGLVEKLFF.

V usage is TRBV10-2 and J usage is TRBJ2-3; D may be TRBD2 (7 bases). The CDR3 runs 15 residues. The germline V gene has CDR1 WSHSY and CDR2 SAAADI. The V end was cut by 8 bases, the J end by 3 bases, with 18 bases between. DNA of the CDR3: TGCGCCAGCGGTAAGGGGGGGCCGTTAACAGATACGCAGTATTTT. This gives the protein CASGKGGPLTDTQYF.

This clonotype occurred a few times. The chain carries TRBV12-3 or TRBV12-4 and TRBJ1-5, with D perhaps TRBD1 (6 bases). This CDR3 comprises 13 residues. Trimming stripped 6 bases from V and 4 bases from J, with 10 bases between. CDR3 DNA: TGTGCCAGCAGCTCAGGGGTTAATCAGCCCCAGCATTTT. This gives the protein CASSSGVNQPQHF.

J is TRBJ2-2 and V is TRBV6-1; no clear D. Per the germline V gene, CDR1 is MNHNS and CDR2 is SASEGT. V was clipped by 3 bases and J by 3 bases, with 5 bases between them. The CDR3 runs to 13 residues. CDR3 sequence: CASSDAYTGELFF. The CDR3 DNA reads TGTGCCAGCAGTGACGCGTACACCGGGGAGCTGTTTTTT.

This chain links TRBV18 with TRBJ1-1, with no clear D. The CDR3 runs 13 residues. The germline V gene has CDR1 KGHSH and CDR2 LQKENI. V shed 2 bases and J shed 6 bases, with 10 bases lying between them. DNA for the CDR3: TGTGCCAGCTCACCAACTGGGGTGCCTGAAGCTTTCTTT. It yields the protein CASSPTGVPEAFF.

This clonotype came up many times. V is TRBV28 and J is TRBJ2-1; 13 positions agree with TRBD2. The CDR3 is 15 amino acids. The germline V gene has CDR1 MDHEN and CDR2 SYDVKM. Trimming at V came to 3 bases and at J to 8 bases, leaving 4 bases not matched to a gene. CDR3 sequence reads: CASSLGTSGMDEQFF. The DNA of the CDR3 is TGTGCCAGCAGTTTGGGGACTAGCGGGATGGATGAGCAGTTCTTC. The full variable domain, in which reference TRBV28 and TRBJ2-1 provide the parts outside the CDR3, is DVKVTQSSRYLVKRTGEKVFLECVQDMDHENMFWYRQDPGLGLRLIYFSYDVKMKEKGDIPEGYSVSREKKERFSLILESASTNQTSMYLCASSLGTSGMDEQFFGPGTRLTVL.

The chain employs TRBV3-1 and TRBJ2-7; D not certain. Germline V gene data show CDR1 as LGHDT and CDR2 as YNNKEL (reference sequence). Trimming removed 4 bases from V and 0 bases from J, with 19 bases in between. This CDR3 has 17 amino acids. In DNA form, the CDR3 reads TGTGCCAGCAGCCGACACCATGAGCCGGAGAGCTCCTACGAGCAGTACTTC. This gives the protein CASSRHHEPESSYEQYF.

This clonotype was counted ten times or more. This chain connects TRBV30 to TRBJ2-7; the match to TRBD2 covers 8 bases. V lost 4 bases, J lost 5 bases, and 7 bases stayed unmatched. The V gene's germline CDR1 is GTSNPN and CDR2 SVGIG (reference sequence). CDR3 length: 13 amino acids. The CDR3 region is CAWTAGGPDEQYF. In DNA form, the CDR3 reads TGTGCCTGGACCGCGGGGGGCCCGGACGAGCAGTACTTC.

The sample holds many counts of this clonotype. V gene TRBV12-3 or TRBV12-4 combines with J gene TRBJ2-1, with D possibly being TRBD1 or TRBD2 (10 bases each). The length of the CDR3 is 19 residues. V gave up 3 bases and J gave up 8 bases, with 29 bases separating them. CDR3 sequence: CASSFRQGASSGSIDEQFF. CDR3 sequence (DNA): TGTGCCAGCAGTTTTCGACAGGGGGCTTCTAGCGGGAGTATCGATGAGCAGTTCTTC.

The rearrangement links TRBV12-3 or TRBV12-4 to TRBJ2-3; D is unresolved. The CDR3 loop spans 16 amino acids. Trimming left V 1 base short and J 0 bases short, with 11 bases between. Here the CDR3 DNA reads TGTGCCAGCAGTTTAGACGGCGTAGGAAGCACAGATACGCAGTATTTT. It encodes CASSLDGVGSTDTQYF.

This clonotype has just a few counts. The chain links TRBV13 to TRBJ1-2; the match to TRBD1 covers 10 bases. Germline loops: CDR1 PRHDT, CDR2 FYEKMQ (reference sequence). The CDR3 is 16 amino acids. V dropped 0 bases and J dropped 8; count of bases not matched to a gene: 9. In DNA, the CDR3 is TGTGCCAGCAGCTTAGGCCGGGGACAGGGGATAAGCGGCTACACCTTC. It specifies CASSLGRGQGISGYTF.

This clonotype was seen a handful of times. The chain carries TRBV11-2 and TRBJ1-3, with D possibly TRBD1 on 5 matching bases. The V end was cut by 3 bases, the J end by 10 bases, with 16 bases between. The CDR3 runs to 14 residues. CDR1 SGHAT and CDR2 FQNNGV come from the germline V gene. CDR3 amino acids: CASSFTGGRGTIYF. DNA of the CDR3: TGTGCCAGCAGCTTTACGGGGGGGAGAGGGACCATATATTTT.

This clonotype was counted a few times. The chain links TRBV9 to TRBJ1-6; 8 bases align to TRBD1. Looked up from germline, CDR1 is SGDLS and CDR2 is YYNGEE. With 0 bases clipped from V and 7 bases from J, the junction kept 0 bases outside the gene matches. The CDR3 has 14 residues. CDR3 in amino acids: CASSVDRGNSPLHF. The DNA of the CDR3 is TGTGCCAGCAGCGTAGACAGGGGGAATTCACCCCTCCACTTT. Supplemented by reference TRBV9 and TRBJ1-6, the full variable domain reads DSGVTQTPKHLITATGQRVTLRCSPRSGDLSVYWYQQSLDQGLQFLIQYYNGEERAKGNILERFSAQQFPDLHSELNLSSLELGDSALYFCASSVDRGNSPLHFGNGTRLTVT.

The CDR3, as DNA: TGTGCCAGCAGCCAAGTAGGGACCCAGCATTTT. It specifies CASSQVGTQHF. This chain links TRBV6-2 or TRBV6-3 with TRBJ1-5; D call uncertain. CDR3 length: 11 amino acids. V lost 6 bases and J lost 11, with 11 bases in between. CDR1 and CDR2 from the germline V gene are MNHEY and SVGEGT.

As DNA, the CDR3 is TGTGCCAGCAGCACTCTCCAGGCCAGGGTTCGGTATTTT. It encodes CASSTLQARVRYF. The genes are TRBV5-8 and TRBJ2-3, with a possible D match to TRBD1 (5 bases). Trimming stripped 4 bases from V and 14 bases from J, with 20 bases between. Germline CDR1 and CDR2: SGHTS and YDEGEE. The CDR3 consists of 13 residues.

The chain has TRBV3-1 and TRBJ2-7, with TRBD1 matching over 10 bases. V was pared by 4 bases and J by 4 bases, with 4 bases of the junction left unmatched. Germline V CDR1 and CDR2: LGHDT, YNNKEL (reference sequence). The CDR3 is 14 residues long. The CDR3 loop reads CASSLGGQGYEQYF. In nucleotides, the CDR3 is TGTGCCAGCAGCCTCGGGGGACAGGGGTACGAGCAGTACTTC.

This clonotype appeared many times. The rearrangement joins TRBV20-1 to TRBJ2-1; D is possibly TRBD2 (6 bases). V lost 6 bases to trimming and J lost 7 bases, with 16 bases between them. The CDR3 contains 13 residues. The V gene's germline CDR1 is DFQATT and CDR2 SNEGSKA (reference sequence). DNA of the CDR3: TGCAGTGCCTCGGGACTGGCGTGGAATGAGCAGTTCTTC. Translation gives CSASGLAWNEQFF.